This is a list of T cell receptor beta chains from one sample in a study of T cells in Graves' hyperthyroidism and ophthalmopathy. MiXCR, run by TCRdb on the multiplex PCR reads, gives a single entry per CDR3 protein. The table lists 45,000 or so distinct CDR3 sequences, around half of them singletons, with 30% to 40% in the top ten. The sample was peripheral blood or thyroid tissue (not recorded which). All receptors come from a woman in her fifties or sixties with Graves' hyperthyroidism. CDR3s include the opening cysteine and the closing phenylalanine or tryptophan. Fields, in order: V gene, clone size, D gene, J gene, CDR3 protein, CDR3 DNA. The D gene is left open where the match is weak. Size is stated for part of the rows, as once, few or many counts, or as a class when the clone is expanded.

TRBV28	many	TRBD2	TRBJ2-7	CASSRLALAYEQYF	TGTGCCAGCAGTAGACTAGCTCTGGCCTACGAGCAGTACTTC
TRBV7-9	few	TRBD1	TRBJ1-4	CASSQWGTGGAKLFF	TGTGCCAGCAGCCAATGGGGGACAGGGGGCGCAAAACTGTTTTTT
TRBV20-1	many	.	TRBJ1-5	CSVSDQPQHF	TGCAGTGTGTCTGATCAGCCCCAGCATTTT
TRBV12-3/TRBV12-4	many	.	TRBJ2-2	CASSSGGNTGELFF	TGTGCCAGCAGTTCCGGAGGGAACACCGGGGAGCTGTTTTTT
TRBV18	few	.	TRBJ1-4	CASSEGGGTNEKLFF	TGTGCCAGCTCGGAAGGAGGTGGAACTAATGAAAAACTGTTTTTT
TRBV6-1	many	TRBD1	TRBJ1-1	CASSDAGTGYTEAFF	TGTGCCAGCAGTGACGCCGGGACAGGGTACACTGAAGCTTTCTTT
TRBV5-1	many	TRBD2	TRBJ2-2	CASSRTSEVGELFF	TGCGCCAGCAGCCGGACTAGCGAGGTCGGGGAGCTGTTTTTT
TRBV7-8	.	TRBD1	TRBJ2-7	CASSLSGQAYEQYF	TGTGCCAGCAGCTTATCGGGACAGGCGTACGAGCAGTACTTC
TRBV28	once	.	TRBJ2-7	CASSHRGANEQYF	TGTGCCAGCAGCCACCGAGGGGCCAACGAGCAGTACTTC
TRBV7-6	.	TRBD2	TRBJ2-7	CASSVGGQAGGVEQYF	TGTGCCAGCAGCGTAGGAGGACAAGCGGGAGGGGTCGAGCAGTACTTC
TRBV5-6	many	.	TRBJ1-1	CASSPLSWGTEAFF	TGTGCCAGCAGCCCATTGTCATGGGGGACTGAAGCTTTCTTT
TRBV10-3	many	.	TRBJ1-1	CAIRTGGTEAFF	TGTGCCATCAGGACAGGTGGCACTGAAGCTTTCTTT
TRBV20-1	.	TRBD2	TRBJ2-5	CSAIDRGVLAGAETQYF	TGCAGTGCTATCGACAGGGGAGTACTAGCGGGAGCTGAGACCCAGTACTTC